The 15 T cell receptor beta chains reported below all come from one sample, sequenced in a study of blood T cell repertoires in COVID-19. Measured with immunoSEQ multiplex PCR; TCRdb has only the in-frame clones, and not every one. The data contain tens of thousands of clones, about 76% of them singletons. Sequenced sample: peripheral blood. The source of these receptors is a man aged 65 to 85 with active or convalescent COVID-19.

The genes are TRBV6-5 and TRBJ1-5; the D gene is possibly TRBD1 (5 bases). Germline-derived CDR1 and CDR2 are MNHEY and SVGAGI. V was pared by 5 bases and J by 8 bases, with 19 bases between. The length of the CDR3 is 15 residues. The CDR3 protein is CASSPGTRAAEPQHF. The CDR3 DNA follows: TGTGCCAGCAGTCCCGGGACTAGGGCGGCGGAGCCCCAGCATTTT.

This chain joins TRBV11-2 and TRBJ2-7, with TRBD2 matching over 7 bases. This CDR3 region has 15 residues. V was pared by 1 base and J by 2 bases, with 5 bases of the junction left unmatched. CDR1 and CDR2 from the germline V gene are SGHAT and FQNNGV. The CDR3 DNA sequence: TGTGCCAGCAGCTTAGGAAGCGGGACTCCCTACGAGCAGTACTTC. Its translation: CASSLGSGTPYEQYF.

This clone was recorded once. This chain uses TRBV19 with TRBJ2-2; D may be TRBD2 (6 bases). CDR3 length: 14 amino acids. Germline V gene sequence: CDR1 LNHDA, CDR2 SQIVND (reference sequence). V lost 6 bases to trimming and J lost 1 base, with 9 bases between them. The CDR3 DNA sequence: TGTGCCAGTAGGGACTACCGGAACACCGGGGAGCTGTTTTTT. Translation: CASRDYRNTGELFF.

This clone was seen repeatedly, ten times or more. J is TRBJ1-1 and V is TRBV6-4; TRBD1 might be the D (6 bases). V lost 6 bases to trimming and J lost 1 base, with 12 bases between them. The CDR3 extends over 14 amino acids. CDR1 is MRHNA and CDR2 is SNTAGT in the germline V gene. The CDR3: CASSPSQGNTEAFF. DNA of the CDR3: TGTGCCAGCAGCCCTTCACAGGGGAACACTGAAGCTTTCTTT.

This chain uses TRBV29-1 with TRBJ2-2; the match to TRBD1 covers 7 bases. V was clipped by 8 bases and J by 2 bases; unmatched bases: 5. The CDR3 spans 13 residues. CDR1 is SQVTM, CDR2 ANQGSEA, per germline. The CDR3 DNA follows: TGCAGCCAAAGGGACAGCAACACCGGGGAGCTGTTTTTT. Its translation is CSQRDSNTGELFF.

The chain recombines TRBV19 with TRBJ2-3; TRBD2 aligns across 9 bases. CDR1 is LNHDA, CDR2 SQIVND, per germline (reference sequence). CDR3 length equals 17 residues. Trimming cost V 2 bases and J 1 base; bases outside gene matches: 7. CDR3 bases: TGTGCCAGTAGTATACGACATAGCGGGAGCGGCACAGATACGCAGTATTTT. Translation gives CASSIRHSGSGTDTQYF.

The J gene is TRBJ1-1, the V gene TRBV11-3; D is undetermined. With 1 base removed from V and 1 base from J, the gap between germline ends came to 16 bases. This CDR3 is built from 17 residues. The germline V gene has CDR1 SGHNT and CDR2 YENEEA. The DNA for the CDR3 is TGTGCCAGCAGCTTAGCCCGGTTTGGAGGTTCGAACACTGAAGCTTTCTTT. Protein sequence: CASSLARFGGSNTEAFF.

This clone was seen once. The rearrangement links TRBV13 to TRBJ1-2; 7 positions agree with TRBD1. This CDR3 has 15 amino acids. CDR1 is PRHDT and CDR2 is FYEKMQ in the germline V gene (reference sequence). The V segment lost 5 bases and the J segment 6 bases; nucleotides outside the gene matches: 12. CDR3: CASSHTTTGRNGYTF. The CDR3 DNA sequence: TGTGCCAGCAGCCATACAACGACAGGGCGGAATGGCTACACCTTC. The full variable domain, its missing parts supplied by reference TRBV13 and TRBJ1-2, is AAGVIQSPRHLIKEKRETATLKCYPIPRHDTVYWYQQGPGQDPQFLISFYEKMQSDKGSIPDRFSAQQFSDYHSELNMSSLELGDSALYFCASSHTTTGRNGYTFGSGTRLTVV.

This clone has just one count. The chain couples TRBV28 to TRBJ1-1; 7 bases agree with TRBD1. Germline loops: CDR1 MDHEN, CDR2 SYDVKM. The CDR3 contains 15 residues. J was trimmed by 9 bases and V by 1 base; bases with no gene match: 11. CDR3 in amino acids: CASSLYEGARGKAFF. The CDR3 bases are TGTGCCAGCAGTTTATATGAGGGGGCGCGAGGTAAAGCTTTCTTT.

The J gene is TRBJ1-2, the V gene TRBV6-6; possible D gene TRBD1, 6 bases. The CDR3 totals 12 residues. The V end lost 8 bases, the J end lost 8 bases, and 15 bases lay between the germline ends. The V gene's germline CDR1 is MNHNY and CDR2 SVGAGI (reference sequence). CDR3 in amino acids: CASQGHTVGYTF. In nucleotides, the CDR3 is TGTGCCAGCCAGGGACACACTGTAGGCTACACCTTC.

The V call is TRBV7-3, the J call TRBJ2-3; 10 bases are shared with TRBD2. The CDR3 consists of 14 residues. J lost 4 bases, V lost 6 bases, and 4 bases had no gene match. The germline CDR1 and CDR2 sequences are SGHTA and FQGTGA. The CDR3 region has the DNA TGTGCCAGCAGGTTAGCGGGAGGTGCAGATACGCAGTATTTT. This translates into CASRLAGGADTQYF.

About this clone: One junction end disagrees with the germline gene, perhaps due to a read error. The genes are TRBV10-3 and TRBJ2-7; D may be TRBD2 (5 bases). The CDR3 consists of 13 residues. Germline values: CDR1 ENHRY, CDR2 SYGVKD. This CDR3 reads CAIRGEGSHEQYF. The DNA of the CDR3 is TGTGCCATCAGAGGAGAGGGCTCCCACGAGCAGTACTTC.

This clone was observed once. V usage is TRBV4-3 and J usage is TRBJ2-1, with a possible D match to TRBD1 (6 bases). The length of the CDR3 is 14 residues. Germline CDR1 and CDR2: LGHNA and YSLEER. With 1 base removed from V and 6 bases from J, the gap between germline ends came to 10 bases. The CDR3 sequence: CASSQGAGVNEQFF. Written as DNA, the CDR3 is TGCGCCAGCAGCCAAGGGGCAGGGGTCAATGAGCAGTTCTTC.

The chain's CDR3 is CASRASGGLRNEQFF. DNA for the CDR3: TGTGCCAGCAGGGCTAGCGGGGGACTTAGGAATGAGCAGTTCTTC. This chain links TRBV27 with TRBJ2-1, with 10 positions matching TRBD2. The CDR3 is 15 residues long. With V trimmed by 6 bases and J by 7 bases, 9 bases remained unmatched. Germline loops: CDR1 MNHEY, CDR2 SMNVEV (reference sequence).

This sequence joins TRBV9 and TRBJ1-2, with D possibly matching TRBD1 (6 bases). The CDR3 has 15 amino acids. V lost 3 bases and J 8 bases, leaving 20 bases between the germline ends. The germline V gene encodes CDR1 SGDLS and CDR2 YYNGEE. The CDR3 nucleotides are TGTGCCAGCAGCGGGACACAGGGAGGGGCAGGGGGCTACACCTTC. Protein: CASSGTQGGAGGYTF.